This T cell receptor (beta chain) was found in a study of blood T cell repertoires in COVID-19 (dated by TCRdb to about 2020). For context, the study as a whole: For ImmuneRACE Cohort 3, a participant was defined as recovered based on two consecutive negative NP/OP PCR tests, clearance by a healthcare professional, or resolution of symptoms. Sample metadata almost always included a de-identified subject ID, COVID-19 status, age in years and sex. Where HLA class I and class II types were available, the types were taken from metadata supplied by the sample provider, not from assay-based typing. The prospective study material was composed of cDNA or gDNA derived from T cells, B-cell-depleted T cells, or PBMCs. Samples from collaborators originated in the United States, Italy and Spain and spanned both the acute and convalescent phases of COVID-19. Samples were obtained from the ongoing ImmuneRACE study (first 160 participants) and from 950 to 1,500 subjects provided by 6 global collaborators. The repertoires were released in a freely available public database intended as a resource for research on the immune response to SARS-CoV-2. Deeply sampled blood TCRbeta repertoires from subjects exposed to, actively infected with, or recovered from COVID-19 were included in the dataset. General findings and caveats noted by the study authors: How much clinical and demographic metadata was included differed by source and by participant, and the metadata was provided uncurated.

CDR1 and CDR2 were assigned from the germline V gene (reference sequence) as MNHEY and SMNVEV. The CDR3 measures 15 amino acids from cysteine to phenylalanine. This clone was seen just once. Its binding antigen is unknown. The DNA is omitted, as the CDR3 cannot be located on it reliably, and the CDR3 follows TCRdb's listing. TCRbeta CDR3 regions were amplified from genomic DNA by means of the immunoSEQ Assay, a bias-controlled multiplex PCR. Regarding the original processing steps: Nucleated cell counts per sample were estimated from amplification of reference gene primers within the assay. To quantify the absolute abundance of each unique TCRbeta CDR3 rearrangement, sequence reads were collapsed and filtered. Productive Simpson clonality was computed per sample as the square root of Simpson's diversity index over productive rearrangements. TCRdb stores this immuneACCESS table with in-frame sequences only. Part of the clones is absent; in the studies checked, under half of the shortfall reflects unresolved V genes, and no reason is known for the rest. That table supplies the V and J calls and clone size; D and trimming were determined from the DNA. Counted in this sample were some 200,000 clones; 87% of them appeared once. The biggest ten clones account for approximately 7.3% of the sample.

Enrolling through a virtual design, the prospective study's participants ranged in age from roughly 18 to 89 years and lived across some 22 United States geographic areas. To assign participants to cohorts, the prospective study relied on clinical history that participants themselves reported in a screening survey and a study questionnaire. In the prospective study, whole blood, serum and a nasopharyngeal or oropharyngeal swab were collected from each participant by mobile phlebotomists. Participants in the prospective study had the option to provide additional blood draws and questionnaires over a roughly two-month period. Prospective study blood samples were shipped either frozen or at room temperature before DNA extraction.

The specimen sequenced was PBMCs or T cells enriched from blood (not recorded which). Recombination connected TRBV27 to TRBJ1-4. The TCR sequence derives from a man aged 25 to 45 in a cohort exposed to, infected with or recovered from COVID-19 (not recorded which). The CDR3 sequence is CASSFLAGGGEKLFF.